This T cell receptor (beta chain) was obtained from a study of CXCR3-negative and CXCR3-positive naive CD8 T cells. Whole-study findings and limits: Similar TRBV-TRBJ usage characterized naive CXCR3-negative and CXCR3-positive cells; memory cells differed. Compared with CXCR3-negative naive cells, CXCR3-positive naive cells showed more hydrophobic TRB CDR3s.

The authors gated naive CD8+ T cells as CD45RO-CCR7+CD27+CD95-. Germline V CDR1 and CDR2: SEHNR, FQNEAQ (reference sequence). The CDR3 is 17 residues long. In the case of this clonotype: Its antigen is not identified.

Through 5' RACE with UMI labels, the TRB cDNA libraries were prepared. TCRdb re-called the 5' RACE reads and gives one entry per CDR3 protein, without DNA. Recorded here are tens of thousands of distinct CDR3 sequences; the top ten clones represent about 1.5%. This chain uses TRBV7-9 with TRBJ2-7; TCRdb outputs TRBD1, but without DNA this stays unchecked. What was sequenced was naive CXCR3- CD8+ T cells from blood. As for subset: CD45RO-CCR7+CD27+CD95- naive CD8+ T cells lacking CXCR3 (TNR3-). The sequence was collected from a human donor in good health. Some clones in this sample may be carry-over from other donors' samples. The CDR3 reads CASRLEQGQGPDYEQYF.